These 13 T cell receptor beta chains were sequenced from one sample in a study of blood T cell repertoires in COVID-19. Assay: immunoSEQ multiplex PCR; the TCRdb copy retains only in-frame clones and omits some. This table holds hundreds of thousands of clones, approximately 91% found once. The source material was peripheral blood. The receptors stem from a woman in her thirties or forties who had recovered from COVID-19.

The J gene is TRBJ2-2, the V gene TRBV11-1; TRBD2 agrees at 11 bases. Germline loops: CDR1 SGHAT, CDR2 FQDESV (reference sequence). Trimming took 5 bases from V and 3 from J; bases not matched to a gene: 5. The CDR3 is 16 amino acids. CDR3 DNA sequence: TGTGCCAGCAGCAGTACTAGCGGGGGAGACACCGGGGAGCTGTTTTTT. It specifies CASSSTSGGDTGELFF.

The chain couples TRBV7-2 to TRBJ2-5; D perhaps matches TRBD1 (6 bases). V was shortened by 0 bases and J by 3 bases, with 14 bases between the two germline ends. Germline V lookup: CDR1 SGHTA, CDR2 FQGNSA. This CDR3 spans 16 amino acids. The DNA for the CDR3 is TGTGCCAGCAGCTTAGCGCGGTCGCCAGGGGAAGAGACCCAGTACTTC. This codes for CASSLARSPGEETQYF.

The chain combines TRBV6-1 with TRBJ1-5; no clear D gene. Germline V gene data show CDR1 as MNHNS and CDR2 as SASEGT. The CDR3 has 14 amino acids. With 2 bases removed from V and 4 bases from J, the gap between germline ends came to 9 bases. The DNA for the CDR3 is TGTGCCAGCAGTGAAAATGCGGGGAATCAGCCCCAGCATTTT. Amino acids: CASSENAGNQPQHF.

With regard to this clone: The sample has other DNA sequences that encode this CDR3 too. This chain uses TRBV19 with TRBJ2-7, with 7 bases matching TRBD1. Germline loops: CDR1 LNHDA, CDR2 SQIVND (reference sequence). The CDR3 runs 14 residues. With V trimmed by 6 bases and J by 2 bases, 7 bases remained unmatched. The CDR3 here is CASSNTGVAYEQYF. As DNA, the CDR3 is TGTGCCAGTAGCAATACAGGGGTCGCCTACGAGCAGTACTTC.

The rearrangement uses TRBV9 and TRBJ2-7; D is perhaps TRBD2 (5 bases). V was pared by 4 bases and J by 2 bases, with 10 bases between. In germline, CDR1 is SGDLS, CDR2 YYNGEE. This CDR3 contains 13 residues. The CDR3, as DNA: TGTGCCAGCAGCCCAGGACTGACCTACGAGCAGTACTTC. Protein: CASSPGLTYEQYF.

This clone showed up just once. The chain uses TRBV11-2 and TRBJ2-7; no firm D call. CDR3 length: 12 residues. The germline CDR1 and CDR2 sequences are SGHAT and FQNNGV. V lost 3 bases and J lost 7, with 10 bases in between. CDR3 nucleotide sequence: TGTGCCAGCAGCTTTATAACTGGTGAGCAGTACTTC. It specifies CASSFITGEQYF. Variable domain in full (rest from reference TRBV11-2 and TRBJ2-7): EAGVAQSPRYKIIEKRQSVAFWCNPISGHATLYWYQQILGQGPKLLIQFQNNGVVDDSQLPKDRFSAERLKGVDSTLKIQPAKLEDSAVYLCASSFITGEQYFGPGTRLTVT.

V is TRBV19 and J is TRBJ2-5, with D maybe TRBD1 (7 bases). Trimming pared 5 bases from V and 2 bases from J, leaving 15 bases between. Germline lookup yields CDR1 LNHDA and CDR2 SQIVND (reference sequence). This CDR3 contains 15 residues. The CDR3 reads CASSPRGQFQETQYF. The CDR3 DNA sequence: TGTGCCAGTAGTCCGCGGGGACAGTTTCAAGAGACCCAGTACTTC.

In DNA form, the CDR3 reads TGTGCCAGCAGCCTCACGGCGGCTAGCGGCTACGAGCAGTACTTC. Translation gives CASSLTAASGYEQYF. This chain uses TRBV9 with TRBJ2-7, with 7 bases identical to TRBD2. This CDR3 contains 15 residues. The V gene's germline CDR1 is SGDLS and CDR2 YYNGEE. The J segment lost 3 bases and the V segment lost 4 bases, leaving 10 bases of the junction unmatched.

The genes are TRBV30 and TRBJ1-5; D possibly corresponds to TRBD1 (5 bases). This CDR3 comprises 14 residues. V lost 3 bases, J lost 2 bases, and 11 bases lay in between. Germline-derived CDR1 and CDR2 are GTSNPN and SVGIG (reference sequence). Here the CDR3 reads CAWRRIGGNQPQHF. The CDR3 nucleotides are TGTGCCTGGAGGCGGATAGGGGGCAATCAGCCCCAGCATTTT. Full variable domain (remainder filled in from reference TRBV30 and TRBJ1-5): SQTIHQWPATLVQPVGSPLSLECTVEGTSNPNLYWYRQAAGRGLQLLFYSVGIGQISSEVPQNLSASRPQDRQFILSSKKLLLSDSGFYLCAWRRIGGNQPQHFGDGTRLSIL.

The chain has TRBV29-1 and TRBJ2-1; TRBD2 matches at 13 bases. CDR1 and CDR2 (germline): SQVTM, ANQGSEA. Germline trimming cut 4 bases from V and 3 bases from J; bases unmatched to any gene: 6. This CDR3 has 16 amino acids. The CDR3 region is CSVARLAGGIYNEQFF. The CDR3 nucleotides are TGCAGCGTTGCTAGACTAGCGGGAGGTATCTACAATGAGCAGTTCTTC.

This rearrangement joins TRBV19 to TRBJ2-7, with 9 bases that match TRBD1. Germline loops: CDR1 LNHDA, CDR2 SQIVND (reference sequence). After removal of 5 bases from V and 0 bases from J, the junction contained 20 bases not matched to a gene. There are 20 residues in the CDR3. The CDR3 region is CASSQWTGEVAGPGSYEQYF. For the CDR3, the DNA is TGTGCCAGTAGTCAATGGACAGGGGAGGTTGCGGGTCCCGGCTCCTACGAGCAGTACTTC.

The chain recombines TRBV5-1 with TRBJ2-7; TRBD1 might be the D (5 bases). The length of the CDR3 is 16 residues. Germline V CDR1 and CDR2: SGHRS, YFSETQ. The V end was cut by 4 bases, the J end by 0 bases, with 17 bases between. CDR3 protein: CASSPVIGASSYEQYF. CDR3 DNA: TGCGCCAGCAGCCCCGTGATTGGGGCAAGCTCCTACGAGCAGTACTTC.

V is TRBV6-5 and J is TRBJ2-1; 9 bases fit TRBD1. CDR1 and CDR2 (germline): MNHEY, SVGAGI. After removal of 2 bases from V and 4 bases from J, the junction contained 3 bases not matched to a gene. The CDR3 has 15 residues. CDR3 in DNA: TGTGCCAGCAGTTACATGGGACAGGGATACAATGAGCAGTTCTTC. Translated: CASSYMGQGYNEQFF.